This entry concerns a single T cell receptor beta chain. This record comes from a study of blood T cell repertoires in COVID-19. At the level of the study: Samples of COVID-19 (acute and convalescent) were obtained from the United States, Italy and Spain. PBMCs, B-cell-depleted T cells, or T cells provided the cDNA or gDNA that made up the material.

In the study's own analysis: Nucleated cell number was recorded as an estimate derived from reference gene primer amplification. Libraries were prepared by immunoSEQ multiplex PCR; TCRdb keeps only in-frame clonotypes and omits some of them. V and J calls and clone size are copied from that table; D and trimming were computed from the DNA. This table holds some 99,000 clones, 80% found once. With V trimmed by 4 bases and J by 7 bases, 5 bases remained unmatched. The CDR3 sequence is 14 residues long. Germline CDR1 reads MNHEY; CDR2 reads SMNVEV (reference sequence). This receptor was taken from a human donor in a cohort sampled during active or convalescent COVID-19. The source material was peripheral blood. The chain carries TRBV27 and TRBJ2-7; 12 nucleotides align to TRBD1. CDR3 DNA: TGTGCCAGCAGTTCTGGGACAGGGGGCAGGGAGCAGTACTTC. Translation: CASSSGTGGREQYF.